The present T cell receptor beta chain was sequenced within a study of cytomegalovirus exposure and HLA in healthy donors. Findings and caveats of the study: The HLA-A and HLA-B alleles of most subjects were reportedly predicted accurately from TCR beta sequences.

Details on this clone: What it binds is not known.

V lost 6 bases to trimming and J lost 3 bases, with 9 bases between them. Germline assignment: CDR1 MGHDK and CDR2 SYGVNS. This CDR3 contains 12 residues. Researchers ran the PCR with 60 Vbeta and 13 Jbeta primers. Sequenced by immunoSEQ multiplex PCR; TCRdb stores in-frame clones only, minus some. The data contain 200,000 or so clones, 82% of them seen just once; the ten biggest clones take up 5.5% to 7.5%. Sequenced input: PBMCs. The clonotype comes from a woman in her forties or fifties in good health and CMV-seropositive. The chain has TRBV25-1 and TRBJ2-7; maybe TRBD1 (5 bases). The CDR3 DNA is TGTGCCAGCAGAGGGGTGATCTACGAGCAGTACTTC. Amino acid sequence: CASRGVIYEQYF.